This TCR beta chain was obtained from a study of radiation and T cells in renal cell carcinoma. Study-level results: Dominant CDR3 motifs occupied more repertoire in irradiated than control tumors. In nephrectomy-only tumors, top 100 clonotypes averaged roughly 40%, versus around 54% irradiated. Top tumor clonotypes rose in blood 2 weeks post-radiation, then contracted.

Trimming took off 2 bases at V and 4 bases at J, with 18 bases between the two ends. This CDR3 has 17 residues. CDR1 is SGHDN, CDR2 FVKESK, per germline. This clone showed up just a few times. Its antigen is undetermined. Treatment reported: 15 Gy SBRT to primary tumor, nephrectomy 4 weeks later. Nephrectomy followed 15 Gy stereotactic body radiation by 4 weeks. Data came from immunoSEQ multiplex PCR; TCRdb stores just in-frame clones and leaves some out. The sample shows about 15,000 clones, 64% of them seen only once. Sequenced here: tumor tissue, sampled from a patient whose treatment included radiotherapy and nephrectomy. The sequence came from a woman in her 70s with renal cell carcinoma. V usage is TRBV14 and J usage is TRBJ1-3, with D hard to call. CDR3 nucleotides: TGTGCCAGCAGCCAATTGATCTCTCAACTATCCGGAAACACCATATATTTT. Its translation: CASSQLISQLSGNTIYF.